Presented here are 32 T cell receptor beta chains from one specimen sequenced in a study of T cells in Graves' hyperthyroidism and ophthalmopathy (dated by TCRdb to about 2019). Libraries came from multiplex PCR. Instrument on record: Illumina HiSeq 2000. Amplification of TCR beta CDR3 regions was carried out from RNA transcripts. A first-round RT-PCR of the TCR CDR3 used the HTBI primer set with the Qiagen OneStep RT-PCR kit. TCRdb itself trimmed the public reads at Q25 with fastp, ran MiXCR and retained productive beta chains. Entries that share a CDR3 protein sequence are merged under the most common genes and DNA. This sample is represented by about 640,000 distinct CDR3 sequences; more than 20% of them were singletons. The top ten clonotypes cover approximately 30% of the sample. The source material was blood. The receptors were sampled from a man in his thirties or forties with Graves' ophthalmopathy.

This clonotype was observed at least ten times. This chain's CDR3 is CASSFAFYEQYF. CDR3 DNA: TGTGCCAGCAGCTTCGCTTTTTACGAGCAGTACTTC. This chain uses TRBV5-6 with TRBJ2-7; D uncertain. The CDR3 consists of 12 residues. Germline V gene lookup returns CDR1 SGHDT and CDR2 YYEEEE. The V and J ends lost 2 bases and 4 bases respectively, with 7 bases between them.

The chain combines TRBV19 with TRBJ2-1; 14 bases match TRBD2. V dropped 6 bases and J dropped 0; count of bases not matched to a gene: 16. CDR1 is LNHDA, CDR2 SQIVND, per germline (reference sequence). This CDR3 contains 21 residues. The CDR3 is CASRPGGRLAGGGSSYNEQFF. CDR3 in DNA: TGTGCCAGTAGACCCGGCGGGAGACTAGCGGGAGGGGGGAGCTCCTACAATGAGCAGTTCTTC.

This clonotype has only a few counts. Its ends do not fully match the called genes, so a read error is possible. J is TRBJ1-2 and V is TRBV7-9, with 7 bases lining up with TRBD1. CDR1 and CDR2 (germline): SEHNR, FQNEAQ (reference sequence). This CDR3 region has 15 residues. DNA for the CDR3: TGTGCCAGCAGTCCACAGGGGCACCCTAACTGTGGCTACACCTTC. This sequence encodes CASSPQGHPNCGYTF.

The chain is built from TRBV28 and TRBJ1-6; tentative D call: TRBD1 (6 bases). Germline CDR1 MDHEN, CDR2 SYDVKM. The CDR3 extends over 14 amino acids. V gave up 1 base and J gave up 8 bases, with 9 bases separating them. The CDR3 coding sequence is TGTGCCAGCAGTTTATATCAGGGGTATTCACCCCTCCACTTT. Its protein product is CASSLYQGYSPLHF.

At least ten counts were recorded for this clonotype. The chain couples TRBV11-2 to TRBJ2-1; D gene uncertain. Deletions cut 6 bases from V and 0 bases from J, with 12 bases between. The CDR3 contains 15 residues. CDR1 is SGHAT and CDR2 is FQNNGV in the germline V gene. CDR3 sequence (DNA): TGTGCCAGCAGGTTCGCTCTCAGCTCCTACAATGAGCAGTTCTTC. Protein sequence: CASRFALSSYNEQFF. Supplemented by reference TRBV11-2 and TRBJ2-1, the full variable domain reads EAGVAQSPRYKIIEKRQSVAFWCNPISGHATLYWYQQILGQGPKLLIQFQNNGVVDDSQLPKDRFSAERLKGVDSTLKIQPAKLEDSAVYLCASRFALSSYNEQFFGPGTRLTVL.

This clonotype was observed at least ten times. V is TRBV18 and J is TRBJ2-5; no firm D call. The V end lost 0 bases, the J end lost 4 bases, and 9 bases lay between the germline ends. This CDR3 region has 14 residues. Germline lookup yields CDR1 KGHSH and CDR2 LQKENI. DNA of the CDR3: TGTGCCAGCTCACCACCGGGCCCAGGAGAGACCCAGTACTTC. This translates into CASSPPGPGETQYF.

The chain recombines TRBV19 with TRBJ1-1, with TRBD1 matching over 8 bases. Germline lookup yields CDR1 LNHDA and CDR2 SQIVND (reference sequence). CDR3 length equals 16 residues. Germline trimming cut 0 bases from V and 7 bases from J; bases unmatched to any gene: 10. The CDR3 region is CASSIDQHRGTLEAFF. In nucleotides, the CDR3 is TGTGCCAGTAGTATAGATCAGCACAGGGGGACGCTTGAAGCTTTCTTT.

The CDR3 sequence is CASSQTGREQYF. CDR3 coding DNA: TGTGCCAGCAGCCAGACAGGGCGTGAGCAGTACTTC. This sequence joins TRBV28 and TRBJ2-7; TRBD1 aligns across 7 bases. Trimming at V came to 6 bases and at J to 7 bases, leaving 6 bases not matched to a gene. CDR3 length equals 12 residues. The germline V gene has CDR1 MDHEN and CDR2 SYDVKM.

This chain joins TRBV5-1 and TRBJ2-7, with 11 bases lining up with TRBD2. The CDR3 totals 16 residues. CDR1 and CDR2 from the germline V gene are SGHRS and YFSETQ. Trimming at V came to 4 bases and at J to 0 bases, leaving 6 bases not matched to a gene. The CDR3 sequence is CASSEGLAGFSYEQYF. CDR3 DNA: TGCGCCAGCAGCGAAGGACTAGCGGGCTTCTCCTACGAGCAGTACTTC.

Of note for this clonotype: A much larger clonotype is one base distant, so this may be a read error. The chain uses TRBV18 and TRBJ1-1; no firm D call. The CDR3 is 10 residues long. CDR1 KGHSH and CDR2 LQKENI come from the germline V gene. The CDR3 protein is CASVNAEAFF. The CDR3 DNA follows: TGTGCCAGCGTGAACGCTGAAGCTTTCTTT.

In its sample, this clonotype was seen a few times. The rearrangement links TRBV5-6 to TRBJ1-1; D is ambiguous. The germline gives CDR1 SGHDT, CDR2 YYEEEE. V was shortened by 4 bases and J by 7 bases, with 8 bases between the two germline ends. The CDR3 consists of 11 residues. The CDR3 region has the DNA TGTGCCAGCAGCACCTACAGTGAAGCTTTCTTT. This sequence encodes CASSTYSEAFF.

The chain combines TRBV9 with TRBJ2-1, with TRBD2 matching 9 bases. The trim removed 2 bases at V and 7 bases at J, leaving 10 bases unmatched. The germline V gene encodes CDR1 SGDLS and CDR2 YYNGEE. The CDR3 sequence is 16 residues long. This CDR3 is CASSVFQAGGSNEQFF. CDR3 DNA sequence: TGTGCCAGCAGCGTCTTCCAGGCGGGAGGGTCTAATGAGCAGTTCTTC.

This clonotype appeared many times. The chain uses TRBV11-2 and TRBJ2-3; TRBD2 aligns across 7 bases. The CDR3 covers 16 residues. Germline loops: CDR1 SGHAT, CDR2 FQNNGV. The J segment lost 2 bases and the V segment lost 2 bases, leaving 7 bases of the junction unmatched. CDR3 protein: CASSLRASGNTDTQYF. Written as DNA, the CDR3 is TGTGCCAGCAGCTTAAGGGCTAGCGGCAACACAGATACGCAGTATTTT.

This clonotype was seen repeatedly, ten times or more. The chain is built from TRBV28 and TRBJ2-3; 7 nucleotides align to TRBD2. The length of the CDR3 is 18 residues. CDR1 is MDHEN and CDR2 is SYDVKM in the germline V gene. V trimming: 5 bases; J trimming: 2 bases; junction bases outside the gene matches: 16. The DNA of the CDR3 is TGTGCCAGCAGTGTATCCCTGGGAGGGAAAGAGGCCACAGATACGCAGTATTTT. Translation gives CASSVSLGGKEATDTQYF.

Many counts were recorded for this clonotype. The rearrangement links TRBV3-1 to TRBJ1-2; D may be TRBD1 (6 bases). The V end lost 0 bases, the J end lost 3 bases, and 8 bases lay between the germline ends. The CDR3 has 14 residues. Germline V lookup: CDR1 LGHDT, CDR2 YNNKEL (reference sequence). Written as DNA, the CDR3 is TGTGCCAGCAGCCAAGAAAGGGGGTACTATGGCTACACCTTC. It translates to CASSQERGYYGYTF.

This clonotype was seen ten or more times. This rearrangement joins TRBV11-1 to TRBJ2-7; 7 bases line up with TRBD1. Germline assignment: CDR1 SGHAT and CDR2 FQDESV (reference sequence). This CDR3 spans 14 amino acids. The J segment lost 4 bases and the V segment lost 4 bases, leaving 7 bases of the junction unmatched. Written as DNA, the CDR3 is TGTGCCAGCAGCTCCCGGACAGGAGATTACGAGCAGTACTTC. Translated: CASSSRTGDYEQYF.

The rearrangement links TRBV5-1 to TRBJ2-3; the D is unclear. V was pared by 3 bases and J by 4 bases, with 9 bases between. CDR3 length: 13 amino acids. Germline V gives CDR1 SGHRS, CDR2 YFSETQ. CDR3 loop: CASSSVRADTQYF. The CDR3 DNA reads TGCGCCAGCAGCTCCGTAAGAGCAGATACGCAGTATTTT.

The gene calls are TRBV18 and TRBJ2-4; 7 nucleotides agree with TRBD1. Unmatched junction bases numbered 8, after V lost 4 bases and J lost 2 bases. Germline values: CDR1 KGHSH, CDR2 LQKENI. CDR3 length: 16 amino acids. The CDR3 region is CASSQTGTETKNIQYF. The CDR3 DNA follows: TGTGCCAGCTCACAAACCGGGACAGAGACCAAAAACATTCAGTACTTC.

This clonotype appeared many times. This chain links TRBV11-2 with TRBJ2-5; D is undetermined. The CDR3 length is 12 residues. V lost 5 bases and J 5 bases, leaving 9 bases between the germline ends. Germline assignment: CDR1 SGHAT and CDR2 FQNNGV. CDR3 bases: TGTGCCAGCAGCCCCGAATGGGAGACCCAGTACTTC. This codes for CASSPEWETQYF.

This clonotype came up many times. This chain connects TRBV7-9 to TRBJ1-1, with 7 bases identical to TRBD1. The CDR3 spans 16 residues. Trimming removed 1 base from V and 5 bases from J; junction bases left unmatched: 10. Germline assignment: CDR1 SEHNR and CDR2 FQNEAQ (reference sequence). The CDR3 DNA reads TGTGCCAGCAGCTTAGTAGACAGGGTAGTAGGAACTGAAGCTTTCTTT. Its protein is CASSLVDRVVGTEAFF.

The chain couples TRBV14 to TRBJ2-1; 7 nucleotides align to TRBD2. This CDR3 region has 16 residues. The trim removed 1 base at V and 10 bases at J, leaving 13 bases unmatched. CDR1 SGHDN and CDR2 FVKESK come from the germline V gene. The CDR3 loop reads CASSQGGKRGTWEQFF. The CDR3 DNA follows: TGTGCCAGCAGCCAAGGGGGAAAGCGGGGAACGTGGGAGCAGTTCTTC.

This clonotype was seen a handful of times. The CDR3 nucleotides read TGTGCCAGCAAGTCTGGGAGCAATCAGCCCCAGCATTTT. Translated, it gives CASKSGSNQPQHF. The chain joins TRBV27 to TRBJ1-5; D remains ambiguous. From germline, CDR1 is MNHEY and CDR2 SMNVEV (reference sequence). V was clipped by 7 bases and J by 1 base, with 8 bases between them. The CDR3 has 13 amino acids.

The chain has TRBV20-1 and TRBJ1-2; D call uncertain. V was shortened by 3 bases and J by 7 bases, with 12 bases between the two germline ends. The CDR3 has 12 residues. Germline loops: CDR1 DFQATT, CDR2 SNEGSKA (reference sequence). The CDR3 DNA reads TGCAGTGCTAGGGCCCCCCCCGTTGGCTACACCTTC. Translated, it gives CSARAPPVGYTF.

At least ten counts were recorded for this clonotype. The CDR3 DNA sequence: TGTGCCAGCAGCCCTTACCCGCCGGGCCCCTACAATGAGCAGTTCTTC. Protein: CASSPYPPGPYNEQFF. This chain connects TRBV5-5 to TRBJ2-1, with D unclear. Germline CDR1 SGHKS, CDR2 YYEKEE (reference sequence). This CDR3 comprises 16 residues. V was clipped by 4 bases and J by 2 bases, with 16 bases between them.

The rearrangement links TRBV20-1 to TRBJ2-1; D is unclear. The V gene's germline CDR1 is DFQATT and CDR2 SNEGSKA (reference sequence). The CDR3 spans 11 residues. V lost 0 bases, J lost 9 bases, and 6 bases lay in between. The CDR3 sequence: CSARDLVEQFF. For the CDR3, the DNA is TGCAGTGCTAGAGATTTGGTTGAGCAGTTCTTC.

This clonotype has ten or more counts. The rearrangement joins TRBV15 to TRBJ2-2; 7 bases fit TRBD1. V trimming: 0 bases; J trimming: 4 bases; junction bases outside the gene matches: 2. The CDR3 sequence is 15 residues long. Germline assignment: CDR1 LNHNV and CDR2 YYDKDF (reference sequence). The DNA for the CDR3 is TGTGCCACCAGCAGAGATCGACAGGGCACCGGGGAGCTGTTTTTT. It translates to CATSRDRQGTGELFF.

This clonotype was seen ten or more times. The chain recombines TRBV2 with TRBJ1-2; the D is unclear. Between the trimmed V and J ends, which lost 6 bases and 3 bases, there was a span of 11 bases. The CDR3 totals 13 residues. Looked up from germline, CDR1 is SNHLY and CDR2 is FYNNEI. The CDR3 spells CASRRETDYGYTF. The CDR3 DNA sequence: TGTGCCAGCAGGCGAGAGACGGACTATGGCTACACCTTC.

The CDR3 DNA reads as TGTGCCAGCCAGGATCGGAGCTCCTACGAGCAGTACTTC. Translated, it gives CASQDRSSYEQYF. This sequence joins TRBV7-8 and TRBJ2-7; D gene uncertain. The V end was cut by 8 bases, the J end by 0 bases, with 11 bases between. Per the germline V gene, CDR1 is SGHVS and CDR2 is FQNEAQ. This CDR3 is built from 13 residues.

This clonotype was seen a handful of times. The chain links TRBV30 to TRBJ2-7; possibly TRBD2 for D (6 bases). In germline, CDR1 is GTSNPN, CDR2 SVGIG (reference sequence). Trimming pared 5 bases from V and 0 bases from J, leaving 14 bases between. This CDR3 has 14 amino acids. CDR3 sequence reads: CAWSRGAYSYEQYF. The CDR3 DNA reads TGTGCCTGGTCCCGCGGGGCCTACTCCTACGAGCAGTACTTC.

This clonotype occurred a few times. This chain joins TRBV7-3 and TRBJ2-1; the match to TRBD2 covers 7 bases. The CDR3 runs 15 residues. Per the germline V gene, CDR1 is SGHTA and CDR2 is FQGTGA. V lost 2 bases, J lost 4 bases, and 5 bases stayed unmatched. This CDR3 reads CASSLFLAEYNEQFF. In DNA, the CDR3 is TGTGCCAGCAGCTTATTCCTAGCGGAGTACAATGAGCAGTTCTTC.

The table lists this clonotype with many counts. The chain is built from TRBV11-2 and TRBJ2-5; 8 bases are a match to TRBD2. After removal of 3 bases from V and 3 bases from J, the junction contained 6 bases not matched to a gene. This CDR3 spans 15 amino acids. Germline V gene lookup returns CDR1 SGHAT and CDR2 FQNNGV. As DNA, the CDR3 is TGTGCCAGCAGCTTTACCGGGACTAGGGAAGAGACCCAGTACTTC. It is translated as CASSFTGTREETQYF.

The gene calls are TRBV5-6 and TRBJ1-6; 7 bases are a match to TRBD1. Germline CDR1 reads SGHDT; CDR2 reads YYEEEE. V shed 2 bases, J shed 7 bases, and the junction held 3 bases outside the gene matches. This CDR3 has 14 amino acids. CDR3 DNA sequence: TGTGCCAGCAGCTTCATAGGGGGCAATTCACCCCTCCACTTT. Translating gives CASSFIGGNSPLHF.